Following are 4 T cell receptor beta chains from one sample sequenced in a study of metastatic and nonmetastatic thyroid tumors. Ahead of thyroid surgery, no patient had received treatment of any kind. Using MiXCR, TCRdb reanalyzed the PCR reads. The sample carries around 23,000 clones, approximately 25% recorded once. The specimen was tumor tissue. The receptors originated from a female donor with papillary thyroid cancer or a benign thyroid nodule (not recorded which). Some clones in this sample may be carry-over from other donors' samples.

At least ten counts were recorded for this clone. The chain recombines TRBV30 with TRBJ2-2; the D is unclear. Trimming left V 4 bases short and J 3 bases short, with 12 bases between. The CDR3 consists of 14 residues. The germline V gene encodes CDR1 GTSNPN and CDR2 SVGIG (reference sequence). CDR3 bases: TGTGCCTGGAAAGGGCAGTTTGACACCGGGGAGCTGTTTTTT. It specifies CAWKGQFDTGELFF.

The chain is built from TRBV11-2 and TRBJ2-7; TRBD2 agrees at 7 bases. CDR1 is SGHAT and CDR2 is FQNNGV in the germline V gene. There are 19 residues in the CDR3. Trimming cost V 0 bases and J 2 bases; bases outside gene matches: 16. In nucleotides, the CDR3 is TGTGCCAGCAGCTTAGATCAAGGGGCGGGGGTGTTAATACCCTACGAGCAGTACTTC. Protein: CASSLDQGAGVLIPYEQYF.

This clone is deemed medium-sized. The chain employs TRBV20-1 and TRBJ2-7; 7 nucleotides align to TRBD1. The length of the CDR3 is 15 residues. The V and J ends lost 0 bases and 3 bases, in that order; junction bases with no gene match: 8. Germline assignment: CDR1 DFQATT and CDR2 SNEGSKA (reference sequence). CDR3 amino acids: CSARDRTGQDYEQYF. The CDR3, as DNA: TGCAGTGCTAGAGACCGAACCGGACAGGACTACGAGCAGTACTTC.

This clone was seen many times. This sequence joins TRBV14 and TRBJ2-1; the D gene is possibly TRBD2 (6 bases). The ends were cut back, 1 base at V and 3 bases at J, with 13 bases in the middle. CDR1 and CDR2 from the germline V gene are SGHDN and FVKESK. This CDR3 is built from 16 residues. The CDR3, as DNA: TGTGCCAGCAGCCAAGTACGGCAGGGACTCTACAATGAGCAGTTCTTC. Amino acids: CASSQVRQGLYNEQFF.